The source of this T cell receptor (beta chain) is a study of radiotherapy plus CTLA-4 blockade in lung cancer. Study results and caveats: Reportedly, early blood T cell clone dynamics best predicted response, with interferon-beta.

In chemo-refractory metastatic non-small-cell lung cancer, patients got ipilimumab CTLA-4 blockade together with focal radiation. The method was immunoSEQ multiplex PCR; TCRdb's version includes in-frame clones alone and lacks a portion of them. This table has 95,000 to 150,000 clones, approximately 90% appearing once. With respect to this clone: Its antigen is undetermined.

The sequence derives from a human donor with non-small cell lung cancer that progressed on radiotherapy plus ipilimumab. The material sequenced was peripheral blood, taken from a patient treated with radiotherapy plus ipilimumab.

The DNA of the CDR3 is TGTGCCAGCAGCTCCTCGACAGCTAACTATGGCTACACCTTC. This sequence encodes CASSSSTANYGYTF. The rearrangement joins TRBV11-2 to TRBJ1-2; a weak D match, TRBD1 (5 bases). V gave up 4 bases and J gave up 0 bases, with 9 bases separating them. The CDR3 spans 14 residues. Germline CDR1 reads SGHAT; CDR2 reads FQNNGV.